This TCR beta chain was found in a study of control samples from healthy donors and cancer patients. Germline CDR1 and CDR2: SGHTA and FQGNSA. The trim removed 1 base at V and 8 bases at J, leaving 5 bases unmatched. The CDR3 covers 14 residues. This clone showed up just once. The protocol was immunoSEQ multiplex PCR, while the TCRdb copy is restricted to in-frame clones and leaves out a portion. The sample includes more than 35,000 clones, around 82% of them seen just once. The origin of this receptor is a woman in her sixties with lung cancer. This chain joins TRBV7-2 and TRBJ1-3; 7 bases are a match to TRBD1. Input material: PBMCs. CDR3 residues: CASSLETGRDTIYF. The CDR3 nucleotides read TGTGCCAGCAGCTTAGAGACAGGGAGGGACACCATATATTTT. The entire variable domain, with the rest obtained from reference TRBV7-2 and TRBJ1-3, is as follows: GAGVSQSPSNKVTEKGKDVELRCDPISGHTALYWYRQSLGQGLEFLIYFQGNSAPDKSGLPSDRFSAERTGGSVSTLTIQRTQQEDSAVYLCASSLETGRDTIYFGEGSWLTVV.